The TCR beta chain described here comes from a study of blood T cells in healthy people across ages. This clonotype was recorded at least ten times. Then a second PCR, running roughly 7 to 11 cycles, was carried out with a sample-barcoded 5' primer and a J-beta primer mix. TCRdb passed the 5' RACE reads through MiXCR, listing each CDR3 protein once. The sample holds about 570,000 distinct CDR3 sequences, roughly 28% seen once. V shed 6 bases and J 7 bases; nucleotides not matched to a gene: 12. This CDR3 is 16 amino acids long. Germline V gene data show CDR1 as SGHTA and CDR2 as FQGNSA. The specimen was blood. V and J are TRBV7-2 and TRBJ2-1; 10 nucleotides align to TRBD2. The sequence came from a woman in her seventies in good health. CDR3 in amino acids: CASRLNRAGGRNEQFF. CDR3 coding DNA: TGTGCCAGCAGACTTAACCGAGCGGGGGGGCGGAATGAGCAGTTCTTC.